These 21 T cell receptor beta chains originate from one sample sequenced in a study of Ad26.COV2.S vaccination and SARS-CoV-2 variants. Described treatment: roughly 18 received Ad26.COV2.S at low or high dose, single or two shots; about five received placebo; per-sample allocation not given. Specimens were obtained on day 63 following the first vaccine or placebo injection. Produced via immunoSEQ multiplex PCR; TCRdb's table is partial and in-frame only. The data show hundreds of thousands of clones, 89% seen once. Sequenced material: peripheral blood, taken in a trial of Ad26.COV2.S vaccine versus placebo. The receptors shown here come from a person between 18 and 59 years old who received the Ad26.COV2.S COVID-19 vaccine or a placebo.

The chain has TRBV7-8 and TRBJ2-1; tentative D call: TRBD1 (6 bases). The germline gives CDR1 SGHVS, CDR2 FQNEAQ. The CDR3 consists of 15 residues. V lost 5 bases and J lost 2, with 13 bases in between. The CDR3 nucleotides are TGTGCCAGCAGCCCTGGACAGATTACCTACAATGAGCAGTTCTTC. This codes for CASSPGQITYNEQFF.

The chain is built from TRBV14 and TRBJ1-1; D gene ambiguous. The CDR3 spans 13 residues. Trimming stripped 0 bases from V and 4 bases from J, with 6 bases between. Germline V gives CDR1 SGHDN, CDR2 FVKESK. CDR3 DNA: TGTGCCAGCAGCCAAGACAGGCTCACTGAAGCTTTCTTT. As protein: CASSQDRLTEAFF.

The CDR3 DNA reads as TGCAGCGTGGACAGGGTATCGGATGGAAACACCATATATTTT. It translates to CSVDRVSDGNTIYF. The chain links TRBV29-1 to TRBJ1-3; 8 bases agree with TRBD1. The V segment lost 6 bases and the J segment 3 bases; nucleotides outside the gene matches: 7. Germline CDR1 SQVTM, CDR2 ANQGSEA. CDR3 length: 14 amino acids. The full variable domain, with the rest looked up from reference TRBV29-1 and TRBJ1-3, is SAVISQKPSRDICQRGTSLTIQCQVDSQVTMMFWYRQQPGQSLTLIATANQGSEATYESGFVIDKFPISRPNLTFSTLTVSNMSPEDSSIYLCSVDRVSDGNTIYFGEGSWLTVV.

V gene TRBV11-1 combines with J gene TRBJ1-3, with D hard to call. This CDR3 has 14 residues. V shed 5 bases and J shed 0 bases, with 8 bases lying between them. CDR1 and CDR2 (germline): SGHAT, FQDESV (reference sequence). The CDR3 here is CASSPDSSGNTIYF. The CDR3 DNA sequence: TGTGCCAGCAGCCCCGACTCCTCTGGAAACACCATATATTTT.

The rearrangement uses TRBV5-5 and TRBJ2-1; 8 bases match TRBD1. The J segment lost 3 bases and the V segment lost 1 base, leaving 3 bases of the junction unmatched. Germline lookup yields CDR1 SGHKS and CDR2 YYEKEE (reference sequence). The CDR3 consists of 15 residues. In DNA, the CDR3 is TGTGCCAGCAGCTTGAGGGACAGGAGCTACAATGAGCAGTTCTTC. Translating it yields CASSLRDRSYNEQFF.

The genes are TRBV19 and TRBJ2-1, with a tentative D call TRBD1 (6 bases). Deletions cut 1 base from V and 6 bases from J, with 28 bases between. CDR3 size: 20 residues. Germline V CDR1 and CDR2: LNHDA, SQIVND (reference sequence). CDR3 sequence: CASSIGGQGTPRIYGNEQFF. Written as DNA, the CDR3 is TGTGCCAGTAGTATAGGAGGGCAGGGGACCCCGCGGATTTACGGCAATGAGCAGTTCTTC.

This clone was observed a few times. V is TRBV7-9 and J is TRBJ1-2; no firm D call. The germline gives CDR1 SEHNR, CDR2 FQNEAQ (reference sequence). The V end was cut by 1 base, the J end by 4 bases, with 10 bases between. CDR3 length: 14 amino acids. The CDR3: CASSLGQASYGYTF. The CDR3 region has the DNA TGTGCCAGCAGCTTAGGGCAGGCGAGCTATGGCTACACCTTC.

This chain connects TRBV15 to TRBJ1-4, with 8 bases fitting TRBD1. The CDR3 spans 14 residues. V was pared by 3 bases and J by 7 bases, with 4 bases of the junction left unmatched. CDR1 LNHNV and CDR2 YYDKDF come from the germline V gene (reference sequence). CDR3 amino acids: CATSSRGLSEKLFF. The CDR3 bases are TGTGCCACCAGCAGCAGGGGGCTGAGTGAAAAACTGTTTTTT.

The chain couples TRBV5-5 to TRBJ2-5, with 7 bases aligning to TRBD1. Germline trimming cut 2 bases from V and 4 bases from J; bases unmatched to any gene: 14. Germline CDR1 is SGHKS and CDR2 is YYEKEE (reference sequence). This CDR3 contains 17 residues. CDR3 sequence (DNA): TGTGCCAGCAGCTTTCAGCCCTCCACACAGGGGAGAGAGACCCAGTACTTC. As protein: CASSFQPSTQGRETQYF.

This chain connects TRBV2 to TRBJ2-7; 7 bases match TRBD2. After removal of 4 bases from V and 0 bases from J, the junction contained 6 bases not matched to a gene. The CDR3 runs 15 residues. CDR1 SNHLY and CDR2 FYNNEI come from the germline V gene. The CDR3 is CASSGKRDGSYEQYV. CDR3 bases: TGTGCCAGCAGTGGTAAGCGGGATGGCTCCTACGAGCAGTACGTC.

V and J are TRBV9 and TRBJ2-3, with 8 bases identical to TRBD2. V dropped 4 bases and J dropped 0; count of bases not matched to a gene: 13. Germline CDR1 and CDR2: SGDLS and YYNGEE. The CDR3 has 18 amino acids. The CDR3 DNA is TGTGCCAGCAGCCCTTGGCCCTCTCCTAGCGGGAGCACAGATACGCAGTATTTT. This translates into CASSPWPSPSGSTDTQYF.

V and J are TRBV15 and TRBJ1-5; D possibly corresponds to TRBD1 (5 bases). The CDR3 runs 17 residues. V dropped 0 bases and J dropped 4 bases, with 16 bases sitting between them. CDR1 LNHNV and CDR2 YYDKDF come from the germline V gene (reference sequence). CDR3 amino acids: CATSRDGEGRVNQPQHF. CDR3 coding DNA: TGTGCCACCAGCAGAGATGGTGAGGGCAGGGTGAATCAGCCCCAGCATTTT. The full variable domain, in which reference TRBV15 and TRBJ1-5 provide the parts outside the CDR3, is DAMVIQNPRYQVTQFGKPVTLSCSQTLNHNVMYWYQQKSSQAPKLLFHYYDKDFNNEADTPDNFQSRRPNTSFCFLDIRSPGLGDTAMYLCATSRDGEGRVNQPQHFGDGTRLSIL.

In this sample, this clone turned up a few times. The chain joins TRBV16 to TRBJ1-1; maybe TRBD1 (5 bases). The CDR3 loop spans 15 amino acids. Germline CDR1 is KGHSY and CDR2 is FQNENV. The V and J ends lost 1 base and 5 bases respectively, with 14 bases between them. CDR3 bases: TGTGCCAGCAGCCAATGGTTAGGGGAGATAACTGAAGCTTTCTTT. Protein sequence: CASSQWLGEITEAFF. Together with reference TRBV16 and TRBJ1-1, the CDR3 gives the full variable domain: GEEVAQTPKHLVRGEGQKAKLYCAPIKGHSYVFWYQQVLKNEFKFLISFQNENVFDETGMPKERFSAKCLPNSPCSLEIQATKLEDSAVYFCASSQWLGEITEAFFGQGTRLTVV.

The chain links TRBV19 to TRBJ1-5; D may be TRBD1 (5 bases). Germline V gives CDR1 LNHDA, CDR2 SQIVND (reference sequence). Trimming cost V 7 bases and J 4 bases, with 17 bases left between them. The CDR3 is made up of 15 amino acids. The CDR3 is CASTREVLWNQPQHF. In DNA form, the CDR3 reads TGTGCCAGTACCAGGGAGGTCTTGTGGAATCAGCCCCAGCATTTT.

This clone was counted between two and nine times. The chain combines TRBV10-3 with TRBJ2-7; 8 bases agree with TRBD1. The CDR3 runs 14 residues. Germline CDR1 ENHRY, CDR2 SYGVKD. With V trimmed by 0 bases and J by 4 bases, 2 bases remained unmatched. CDR3 coding DNA: TGTGCCATCAGTGAGTCTAGGACAGGGTACGAGCAGTACGTC. Protein sequence: CAISESRTGYEQYV.

The chain recombines TRBV7-2 with TRBJ1-2; 9 nucleotides match TRBD1. CDR1 and CDR2 from the germline V gene are SGHTA and FQGNSA. V dropped 0 bases and J dropped 12; count of bases not matched to a gene: 5. The CDR3 has 13 amino acids. This CDR3 is CASSLAGTGLHTF. CDR3 in DNA: TGTGCCAGCAGCTTAGCGGGGACAGGGCTCCACACCTTC.

The V call is TRBV7-9, the J call TRBJ1-5; D unresolved. CDR3 length equals 13 residues. CDR1 is SEHNR and CDR2 is FQNEAQ in the germline V gene (reference sequence). V gave up 6 bases and J gave up 5 bases, with 11 bases separating them. The CDR3 nucleotides are TGTGCCAGCAGTCGTGCGGGCTATCAGCCCCAGCATTTT. Its translation is CASSRAGYQPQHF.

The chain combines TRBV6-5 with TRBJ1-4; D perhaps matches TRBD1 (5 bases). Germline V CDR1 and CDR2: MNHEY, SVGAGI. The V and J ends lost 5 bases and 8 bases respectively, with 15 bases between them. The CDR3 covers 14 residues. CDR3 nucleotides: TGTGCCAGCAGTATTCAGGGTCGGGGGGAAAAACTGTTTTTT. This translates into CASSIQGRGEKLFF.

The chain recombines TRBV6-2 or TRBV6-3 with TRBJ1-6, with TRBD1 as a possible D gene (6 bases). The V gene lost 6 bases and the J gene lost 10 bases, with 16 bases spanning the gap. The CDR3 contains 14 residues. From germline, CDR1 is MNHEY and CDR2 SVGEGT. The DNA of the CDR3 is TGTGCCAGCAGCTATACAGGGTCCCACTCACCCCTCCACTTT. It specifies CASSYTGSHSPLHF.

Of note for this clone: Distinct nucleotide sequences in the sample also encode this CDR3. The rearrangement uses TRBV12-5 and TRBJ2-3; 7 nucleotides align to TRBD2. The CDR3 extends over 15 amino acids. CDR1 is LGHNT and CDR2 is FRNRAP in the germline V gene. V was clipped by 6 bases and J by 1 base; unmatched bases: 7. CDR3 nucleotide sequence: TGTGCTAGTGGCCTTGGGGCGGGGGGCACAGATACGCAGTATTTT. It encodes CASGLGAGGTDTQYF.

The sample holds one count of this clone. The rearrangement joins TRBV6-5 to TRBJ2-7, with D perhaps TRBD2 (6 bases). Germline V gene sequence: CDR1 MNHEY, CDR2 SVGAGI. V was clipped by 0 bases and J by 7 bases, with 13 bases between them. The CDR3 length is 14 residues. The CDR3 coding sequence is TGTGCCAGCAGTTACTCGGGGGAGGTTAGAGAGCAGTACTTC. Translation: CASSYSGEVREQYF.